The T cell receptor (beta chain) under discussion was sequenced for a study of T-cell reconstitution after alpha-beta-depleted transplantation in children. Study results and limitations: TCRbeta diversity was high at day 60 in some patients (a result of surviving recipient T cells and thymic progenitors). At around two months after transplant, the alpha-beta T cells were reportedly derived from several hundred expanded clones that came from non-depleted graft cells. It was newly produced T cells that mostly accounted for T-cell counts and diversity one year after transplant.

The sample holds many counts of this clonotype. Its target is not known. The CDR3 is made up of 15 amino acids. V was clipped by 5 bases and J by 5 bases; unmatched bases: 12. Germline CDR1 reads SQVTM; CDR2 reads ANQGSEA. Unique molecular identifiers were incorporated when the TCRbeta library was constructed. TCRdb re-derived calls from the PCR reads in MiXCR, one entry per CDR3 protein. The sample lists approximately 250,000 distinct CDR3 sequences, about 25% occurring once. Sequences were derived from PBMCs, sampled before TCRalphabeta/CD19-depleted stem cell transplant. The chain employs TRBV29-1 and TRBJ1-1; 9 bases align to TRBD1. The sequence derives from a girl aged 2-10 years with Fanconi anemia, due to receive a stem cell transplant. CDR3 protein: CSVSGTGRGGTEAFF. CDR3 bases: TGCAGCGTTTCGGGGACAGGGAGAGGAGGGACTGAAGCTTTCTTT.